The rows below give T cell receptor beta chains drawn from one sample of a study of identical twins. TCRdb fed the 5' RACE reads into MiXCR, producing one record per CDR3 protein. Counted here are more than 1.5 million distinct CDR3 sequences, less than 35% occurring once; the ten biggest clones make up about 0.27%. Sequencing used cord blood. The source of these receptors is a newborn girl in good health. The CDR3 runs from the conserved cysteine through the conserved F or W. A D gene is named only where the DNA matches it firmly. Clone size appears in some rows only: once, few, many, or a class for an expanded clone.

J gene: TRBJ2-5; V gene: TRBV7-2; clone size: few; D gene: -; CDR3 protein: CASSLASGLTETQYF; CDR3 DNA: TGTGCCAGCAGCTTAGCATCAGGACTTACGGAGACCCAGTACTTC
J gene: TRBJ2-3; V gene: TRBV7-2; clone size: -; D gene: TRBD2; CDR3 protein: CASSLGLALLADTQYF; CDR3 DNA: TGTGCCAGCAGCCTGGGACTAGCATTACTCGCAGATACGCAGTATTTT
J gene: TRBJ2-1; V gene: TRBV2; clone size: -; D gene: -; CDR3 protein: CASSEVGSSYNEQFF; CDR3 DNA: TGTGCCAGCAGTGAGGTGGGCAGCTCCTACAATGAGCAGTTCTTC
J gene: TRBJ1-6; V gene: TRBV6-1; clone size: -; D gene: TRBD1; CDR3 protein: CASTIKGQGRSPLHF; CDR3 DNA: TGTGCCAGCACTATAAAGGGACAGGGAAGATCACCCCTCCACTTT
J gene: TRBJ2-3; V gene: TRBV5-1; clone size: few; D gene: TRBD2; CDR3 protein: CASSLDPGLAGSTDTQYF; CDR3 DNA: TGCGCCAGCAGCTTGGACCCGGGACTAGCGGGTAGCACAGATACGCAGTATTTT
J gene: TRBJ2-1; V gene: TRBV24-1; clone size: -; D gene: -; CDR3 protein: CATSDYDVSYNEQFF; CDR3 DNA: TGTGCCACCAGTGATTATGACGTTTCCTACAATGAGCAGTTCTTC
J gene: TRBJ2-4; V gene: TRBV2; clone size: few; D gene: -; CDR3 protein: CASRGDRPLKNIQYF; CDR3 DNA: TGTGCCAGCAGGGGGGACCGACCCCTCAAAAACATTCAGTACTTC
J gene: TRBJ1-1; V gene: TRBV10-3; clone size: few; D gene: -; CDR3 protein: CAISSGPIEAFF; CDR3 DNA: TGTGCCATCAGTTCAGGGCCTATTGAAGCTTTCTTT
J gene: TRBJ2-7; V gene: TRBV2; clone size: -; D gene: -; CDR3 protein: CASRQRGASANEQYF; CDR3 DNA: TGTGCCAGCAGGCAACGCGGGGCTAGCGCCAATGAGCAGTACTTC
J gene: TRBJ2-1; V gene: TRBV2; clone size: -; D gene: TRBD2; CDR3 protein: CASSPRTSRSSYNEQFF; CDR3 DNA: TGTGCCAGCAGCCCTCGGACTAGCCGGAGCTCCTACAATGAGCAGTTCTTC
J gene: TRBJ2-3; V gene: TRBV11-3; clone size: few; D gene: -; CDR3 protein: CASSLGTQTQYF; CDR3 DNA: TGTGCCAGCAGCTTAGGGACCCAGACGCAGTATTTT
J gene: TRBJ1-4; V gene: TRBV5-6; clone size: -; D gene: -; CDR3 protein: CASSGPFWRDEKLFF; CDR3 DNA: TGTGCCAGCAGCGGTCCATTTTGGCGGGATGAAAAACTGTTTTTT
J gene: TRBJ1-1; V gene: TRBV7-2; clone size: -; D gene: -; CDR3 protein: CASSSTLSTEAFF; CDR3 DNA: TGTGCCAGCAGCTCGACCTTGAGCACTGAAGCTTTCTTT
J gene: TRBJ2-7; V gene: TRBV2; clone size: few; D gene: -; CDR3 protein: CASVGSSVYLWGQYF; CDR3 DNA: TGTGCCAGCGTCGGGTCTAGCGTTTATCTTTGGGGGCAGTACTTC
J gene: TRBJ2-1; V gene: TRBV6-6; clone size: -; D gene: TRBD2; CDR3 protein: CASSHTSGSRNEQFF; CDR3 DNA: TGTGCCAGCAGTCATACTAGCGGGAGTAGGAATGAGCAGTTCTTC
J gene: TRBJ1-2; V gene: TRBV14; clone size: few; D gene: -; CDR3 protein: CASSQERTTDNYGYTF; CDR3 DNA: TGTGCCAGCAGCCAAGAAAGAACGACAGATAACTATGGCTACACCTTC
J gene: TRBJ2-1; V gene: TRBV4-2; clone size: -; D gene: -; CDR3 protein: CASSQGRQLSYNEQFF; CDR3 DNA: TGTGCCAGCAGCCAAGGGAGACAGTTATCCTACAATGAGCAGTTCTTC
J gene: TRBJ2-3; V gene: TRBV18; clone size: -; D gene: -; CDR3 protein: CASSATTSTDTQYF; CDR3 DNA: TGTGCCAGCTCAGCGACAACTAGCACAGATACGCAGTATTTT
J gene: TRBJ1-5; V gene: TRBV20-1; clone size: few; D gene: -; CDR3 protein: CSAGLMGDQPQHF; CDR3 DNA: TGCAGTGCTGGACTCATGGGCGATCAGCCCCAGCATTTT
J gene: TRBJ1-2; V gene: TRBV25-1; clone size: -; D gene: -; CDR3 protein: CASSENARGYGYTF; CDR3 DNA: TGTGCCAGCAGTGAAAATGCCCGGGGCTATGGCTACACCTTC
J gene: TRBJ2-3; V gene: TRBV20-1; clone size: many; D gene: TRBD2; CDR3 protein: CSASGRTDTQYF; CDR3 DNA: TGCAGTGCTAGCGGGAGGACAGATACGCAGTATTTT
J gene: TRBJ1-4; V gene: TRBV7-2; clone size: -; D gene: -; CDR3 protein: CASSFWGLNEKLFF; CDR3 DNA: TGTGCCAGCAGCTTCTGGGGACTTAATGAAAAACTGTTTTTT
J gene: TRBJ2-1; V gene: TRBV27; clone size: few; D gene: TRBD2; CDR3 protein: CASRLLAGGVNEQFF; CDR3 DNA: TGTGCCAGCAGGCTTCTAGCGGGAGGGGTCAATGAGCAGTTCTTC
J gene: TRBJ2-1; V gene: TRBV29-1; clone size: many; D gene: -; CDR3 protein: CSVASTLYNEQFF; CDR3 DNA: TGCAGCGTTGCCTCGACACTGTACAATGAGCAGTTCTTC
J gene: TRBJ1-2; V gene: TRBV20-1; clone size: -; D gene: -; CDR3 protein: CSAGEAGRNYGYTF; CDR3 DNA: TGCAGTGCTGGAGAAGCGGGGCGTAACTATGGCTACACCTTC
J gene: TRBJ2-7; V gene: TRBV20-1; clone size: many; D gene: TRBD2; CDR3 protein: CSAGTSGALSYEQYF; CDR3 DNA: TGCAGTGCTGGGACTAGCGGGGCCCTTTCCTACGAGCAGTACTTC
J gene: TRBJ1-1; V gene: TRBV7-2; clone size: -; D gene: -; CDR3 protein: CASSSTGPGAFF; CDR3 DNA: TGTGCCAGCAGCTCCACAGGACCCGGGGCTTTCTTT
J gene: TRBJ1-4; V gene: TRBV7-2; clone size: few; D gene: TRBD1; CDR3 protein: CASSFGRGFEKLFF; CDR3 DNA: TGTGCCAGCAGCTTCGGCAGGGGGTTTGAAAAACTGTTTTTT
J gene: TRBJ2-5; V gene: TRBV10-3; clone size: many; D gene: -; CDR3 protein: CAISEGEETQYF; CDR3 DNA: TGTGCCATCAGTGAAGGAGAAGAGACCCAGTACTTC
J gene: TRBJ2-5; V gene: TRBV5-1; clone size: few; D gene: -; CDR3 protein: CASSLAVGAGETQYF; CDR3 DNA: TGCGCCAGCAGCTTGGCTGTCGGGGCGGGGGAGACCCAGTACTTC
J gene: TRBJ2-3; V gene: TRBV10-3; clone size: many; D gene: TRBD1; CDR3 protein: CAISDRGTDTQYF; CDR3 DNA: TGTGCCATCAGTGACAGGGGGACAGATACGCAGTATTTT
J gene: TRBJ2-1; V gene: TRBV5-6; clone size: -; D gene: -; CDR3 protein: CASSHGRGLYNEQFF; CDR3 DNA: TGTGCCAGCAGCCACGGTAGAGGACTCTACAATGAGCAGTTCTTC
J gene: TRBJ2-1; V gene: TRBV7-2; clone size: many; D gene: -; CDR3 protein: CASSYTGTLAFF; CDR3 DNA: TGTGCCAGCAGCTATACCGGGACTCTGGCGTTCTTC
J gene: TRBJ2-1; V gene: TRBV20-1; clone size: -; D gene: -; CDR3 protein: CSAELDEQFF; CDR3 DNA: TGCAGTGCTGAGTTGGATGAGCAGTTCTTC
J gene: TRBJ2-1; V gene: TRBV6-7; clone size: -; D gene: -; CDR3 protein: CASSYPERNEQFF; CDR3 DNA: TGTGCCAGCAGTTACCCCGAGCGGAATGAGCAGTTCTTC
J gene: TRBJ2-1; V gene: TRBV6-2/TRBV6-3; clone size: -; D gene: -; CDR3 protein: CASRDTYEQFF; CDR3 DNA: TGTGCCAGCAGAGACACCTACGAGCAGTTCTTC
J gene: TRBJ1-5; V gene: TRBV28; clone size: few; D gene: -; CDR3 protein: CASSPPSLMRTIYNQPQHF; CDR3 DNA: TGTGCCAGCAGTCCCCCATCCTTGATGAGAACAATCTACAATCAGCCCCAGCATTTT
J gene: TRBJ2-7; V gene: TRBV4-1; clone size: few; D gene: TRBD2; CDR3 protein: CASSQGLAVDEQYF; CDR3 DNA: TGCGCCAGCAGCCAAGGCCTAGCGGTCGACGAGCAGTACTTC
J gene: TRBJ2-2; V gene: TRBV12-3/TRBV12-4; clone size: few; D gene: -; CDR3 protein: CASSQIVGGGELFF; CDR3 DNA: TGTGCCAGCAGTCAAATTGTCGGGGGCGGGGAGCTGTTTTTT
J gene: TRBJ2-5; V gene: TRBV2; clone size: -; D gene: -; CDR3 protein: CASSGLTQLETQYF; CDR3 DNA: TGTGCCAGCAGTGGTCTCACACAACTGGAGACCCAGTACTTC
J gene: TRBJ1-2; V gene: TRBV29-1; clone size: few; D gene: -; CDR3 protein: CSVDRTADGYTF; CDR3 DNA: TGCAGCGTTGATAGGACTGCCGATGGCTACACCTTC
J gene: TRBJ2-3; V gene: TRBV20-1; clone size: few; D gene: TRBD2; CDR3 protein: CSAREGSGGVDTQYF; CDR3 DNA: TGCAGTGCTAGAGAAGGAAGCGGGGGGGTAGATACGCAGTATTTT
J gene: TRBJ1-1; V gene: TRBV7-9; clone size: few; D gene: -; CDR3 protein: CASSTSGENTEAFF; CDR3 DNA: TGTGCCAGCAGCACGTCGGGGGAAAACACTGAAGCTTTCTTT
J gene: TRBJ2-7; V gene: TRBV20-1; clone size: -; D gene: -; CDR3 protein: CSARDPRAVLHEQYF; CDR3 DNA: TGCAGTGCTAGAGATCCTCGCGCAGTACTCCACGAGCAGTACTTC
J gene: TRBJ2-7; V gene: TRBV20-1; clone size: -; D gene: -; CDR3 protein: CSAAPDLYSYEQYF; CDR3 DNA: TGCAGTGCTGCACCCGATCTGTACTCCTACGAGCAGTACTTC
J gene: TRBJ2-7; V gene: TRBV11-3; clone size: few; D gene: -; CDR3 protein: CASSRSGDYEQYF; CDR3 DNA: TGTGCCAGCAGCCGCTCTGGAGACTACGAGCAGTACTTC
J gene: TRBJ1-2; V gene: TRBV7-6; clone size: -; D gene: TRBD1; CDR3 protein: CASSLAPDRGLDGYTF; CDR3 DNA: TGTGCCAGCAGCTTAGCGCCCGACAGGGGGCTAGATGGCTACACCTTC